This TCR beta chain was observed in a study of cytomegalovirus exposure and HLA in healthy donors. To note about this clone: What it binds is not known.

PCR was performed using 60 Vbeta and 13 Jbeta primers. Sequenced by immunoSEQ multiplex PCR; TCRdb stores in-frame clones only, minus some. The table records 100,000 to 150,000 clones, about four fifths of them present only once. Notes on the study in general: Earlier analysis found most TCR beta V segments productive about 87% or about 30% of the time. Later analysis identified a missense DCLRE1C variant that was linked to TCR beta V- and J-gene trimming. No immune exposure information besides CMV serostatus was available.

The sequenced sample consisted of PBMCs. The receptor was derived from a middle-aged woman in good health and CMV-seropositive.

CDR3 DNA sequence: TGCGCCAGCAGCCAAGGGACTAGCCCTCGGGATACGCAGTATTTT. Protein sequence: CASSQGTSPRDTQYF. V is TRBV4-3 and J is TRBJ2-3; the match to TRBD2 covers 8 bases. The CDR3 sequence is 15 residues long. Germline CDR1 LGHNA, CDR2 YSLEER. The V segment lost 1 base and the J segment 6 bases; nucleotides outside the gene matches: 6.